One sample yielded the 27 T cell receptor beta chains listed below, sequenced in a study of blood T cell repertoires in COVID-19. Profiling relied on immunoSEQ multiplex PCR, and the TCRdb table lists in-frame clones only, not all of them. The sample lists about 100,000 clones, 85% to 90% occurring once. Sequences were obtained from peripheral blood. The receptors derive from a woman aged 55-69 years in a cohort sampled during active or convalescent COVID-19.

V usage is TRBV28 and J usage is TRBJ1-2; TRBD1 matches 7 bases. Germline V CDR1 and CDR2: MDHEN, SYDVKM. There are 13 residues in the CDR3. V was clipped by 11 bases and J by 1 base; unmatched bases: 7. The CDR3 DNA follows: TGTGCCGGCCGGGACAGCGGTAACTATGGCTACACCTTC. Translation: CAGRDSGNYGYTF.

This clone was detected a few times. V gene TRBV7-9 combines with J gene TRBJ1-3, with D hard to call. Trimming shortened V by 3 bases and J by 0 bases, and 6 bases separated the two germline ends. In germline, CDR1 is SEHNR, CDR2 FQNEAQ (reference sequence). The CDR3 is 14 amino acids. The CDR3 sequence is CASSFGGSGNTIYF. In DNA, the CDR3 is TGTGCCAGCAGCTTTGGCGGCTCTGGAAACACCATATATTTT. The complete variable domain, with remaining parts taken from reference TRBV7-9 and TRBJ1-3, reads DTGVSQNPRHKITKRGQNVTFRCDPISEHNRLYWYRQTLGQGPEFLTYFQNEAQLEKSRLLSDRFSAERPKGSFSTLEIQRTEQGDSAMYLCASSFGGSGNTIYFGEGSWLTVV.

This sequence joins TRBV9 and TRBJ2-3; D is ambiguous. From germline, CDR1 is SGDLS and CDR2 YYNGEE. CDR3 length: 14 residues. The V end was cut by 2 bases, the J end by 4 bases, with 11 bases between. The CDR3 protein is CASSVGPPPDTQYF. The DNA for the CDR3 is TGTGCCAGCAGCGTGGGCCCCCCACCAGATACGCAGTATTTT.

This sequence joins TRBV6-1 and TRBJ2-6; D is undetermined. The V gene's germline CDR1 is MNHNS and CDR2 SASEGT. The CDR3 consists of 15 residues. The V and J ends lost 4 bases and 0 bases respectively, with 7 bases between them. The chain's CDR3 is CASSVASSGANVLTF. The CDR3 DNA reads as TGTGCCAGCAGTGTAGCTAGCTCTGGGGCCAACGTCCTGACTTTC.

The gene calls are TRBV5-1 and TRBJ2-2; no firm D call. Germline CDR1 and CDR2: SGHRS and YFSETQ. This CDR3 has 16 residues. V dropped 0 bases and J dropped 0 bases, with 9 bases sitting between them. CDR3 loop: CASSLGRSANTGELFF. In DNA form, the CDR3 reads TGCGCCAGCAGCTTGGGACGGAGTGCGAACACCGGGGAGCTGTTTTTT.

This chain joins TRBV9 and TRBJ2-3; possibly TRBD2 for D (5 bases). The CDR3 totals 15 residues. Trimming pared 3 bases from V and 0 bases from J, leaving 11 bases between. CDR1 is SGDLS and CDR2 is YYNGEE in the germline V gene. In DNA form, the CDR3 reads TGTGCCAGCAGCGCTCGCGGGCCCAGCACAGATACGCAGTATTTT. Its translation: CASSARGPSTDTQYF. Combining the CDR3 with reference TRBV9 and TRBJ2-3 gives the whole variable domain DSGVTQTPKHLITATGQRVTLRCSPRSGDLSVYWYQQSLDQGLQFLIQYYNGEERAKGNILERFSAQQFPDLHSELNLSSLELGDSALYFCASSARGPSTDTQYFGPGTRLTVL.

This chain connects TRBV6-5 to TRBJ2-3, with TRBD2 matching 14 bases. J gave up 3 bases and V 8 bases, and 1 base lay outside the gene matches. Germline V gene lookup returns CDR1 MNHEY and CDR2 SVGAGI. The CDR3 runs to 14 residues. For the CDR3, the DNA is TGTGCCAGCCGGACTAGCGGGGGGACAGATACGCAGTATTTT. It is translated as CASRTSGGTDTQYF.

In nucleotides, the CDR3 is TGCGCCAGCAGCCAAGGGACAGGCGGGCAGCCCCAGCATTTT. It specifies CASSQGTGGQPQHF. J is TRBJ1-5 and V is TRBV4-1; TRBD1 matches at 7 bases. The CDR3 consists of 14 residues. The V gene's germline CDR1 is MGHRA and CDR2 YSYEKL. Trimming took 1 base from V and 7 from J; bases not matched to a gene: 4.

This clone was observed a single time. The CDR3 loop is CAWTPIGTGSGYTF. The CDR3 DNA reads as TGTGCCTGGACCCCCATTGGAACAGGGAGCGGCTACACCTTC. V and J are TRBV30 and TRBJ1-2; perhaps TRBD1 as D (6 bases). Germline V lookup: CDR1 GTSNPN, CDR2 SVGIG (reference sequence). Deletions cut 4 bases from V and 8 bases from J, with 20 bases between. CDR3 length: 14 amino acids.

V is TRBV2 and J is TRBJ1-3; 7 bases align to TRBD1. The V gene's germline CDR1 is SNHLY and CDR2 FYNNEI. The CDR3 covers 14 residues. V shed 6 bases, J shed 4 bases, and the junction held 6 bases outside the gene matches. CDR3 loop: CASSRKGAGNTIYF. The CDR3 region has the DNA TGTGCCAGCAGCCGAAAGGGGGCGGGAAACACCATATATTTT.

This sequence joins TRBV3-1 (or the pseudogene TRBV3-2) and TRBJ1-1; 7 positions agree with TRBD1. The CDR3 has 16 amino acids. Germline CDR1 and CDR2: LGHDT and YNNKEL (reference sequence). Trimming at V came to 0 bases and at J to 3 bases, leaving 7 bases not matched to a gene. The CDR3 coding sequence is TGTGCCAGCAGCCAAGACCCTACAGGGGTACACACTGAAGCTTTCTTT. This translates into CASSQDPTGVHTEAFF.

V is TRBV30 and J is TRBJ1-6; 7 nucleotides align to TRBD1. The CDR3 is made up of 14 amino acids. V lost 1 base to trimming and J lost 7 bases; unmatched junction nucleotides: 4. CDR1 is GTSNPN, CDR2 SVGIG, per germline (reference sequence). This CDR3 reads CAWSATGDNSPLHF. In DNA, the CDR3 is TGTGCCTGGAGTGCTACAGGGGACAATTCACCCCTCCACTTT.

A few counts support this clone. This chain links TRBV4-1 with TRBJ1-2; D remains ambiguous. The CDR3 contains 13 residues. V gave up 0 bases and J gave up 7 bases, with 9 bases separating them. The germline CDR1 and CDR2 sequences are MGHRA and YSYEKL. CDR3: CASSQDRRAGYTF. The CDR3 bases are TGCGCCAGCAGCCAAGATAGGAGGGCTGGCTACACCTTC.

This clone was detected once. The chain joins TRBV28 to TRBJ1-2; 8 nucleotides line up with TRBD1. V trimming: 8 bases; J trimming: 5 bases; junction bases outside the gene matches: 10. The CDR3 consists of 14 residues. In germline, CDR1 is MDHEN, CDR2 SYDVKM. The CDR3 reads CASGEQGVLYGYTF. The CDR3, as DNA: TGTGCCAGCGGGGAACAGGGGGTTTTGTATGGCTACACCTTC.

The rearrangement joins TRBV4-1 to TRBJ1-2, with D hard to call. V lost 1 base and J 10 bases, leaving 7 bases between the germline ends. The V gene's germline CDR1 is MGHRA and CDR2 YSYEKL. The CDR3 runs 11 residues. CDR3 residues: CASSQGRFYTF. The CDR3 DNA reads as TGCGCCAGCAGCCAAGGTCGGTTCTACACCTTC.

This chain connects TRBV5-1 to TRBJ1-2; a weak D match, TRBD1 (6 bases). Trimming took 3 bases from V and 7 from J, leaving 13 bases between them. Germline V gives CDR1 SGHRS, CDR2 YFSETQ. This CDR3 comprises 13 residues. CDR3 in amino acids: CASSYRQVSGYTF. In DNA form, the CDR3 reads TGCGCCAGCAGCTACCGACAGGTCTCTGGCTACACCTTC.

V gene TRBV5-1 combines with J gene TRBJ2-3; 8 bases are a match to TRBD2. V gave up 0 bases and J gave up 6 bases; unmatched junction bases: 9. The germline V gene encodes CDR1 SGHRS and CDR2 YFSETQ. CDR3 size: 16 residues. The CDR3 DNA follows: TGCGCCAGCAGCTTGGAACCAGCGGGAGTAGGGGATACGCAGTATTTT. Protein product: CASSLEPAGVGDTQYF.

The CDR3 loop is CASSARTGNTEAFF. The CDR3 nucleotides read TGTGCCAGCAGCGCCAGGACAGGGAACACTGAAGCTTTCTTT. J is TRBJ1-1 and V is TRBV9, with 7 bases matching TRBD1. CDR1 and CDR2 from the germline V gene are SGDLS and YYNGEE. This CDR3 contains 14 residues. With V trimmed by 3 bases and J by 1 base, 3 bases remained unmatched. The full variable domain, in which reference TRBV9 and TRBJ1-1 provide the parts outside the CDR3, is DSGVTQTPKHLITATGQRVTLRCSPRSGDLSVYWYQQSLDQGLQFLIQYYNGEERAKGNILERFSAQQFPDLHSELNLSSLELGDSALYFCASSARTGNTEAFFGQGTRLTVV.

V gene TRBV4-2 combines with J gene TRBJ2-1, with a tentative D call TRBD2 (6 bases). The CDR3 has 17 residues. The germline gives CDR1 LGHNA, CDR2 YNFKEQ. Trimming cost V 0 bases and J 6 bases, with 18 bases left between them. In nucleotides, the CDR3 is TGTGCCAGCAGCCAAGATCGGGGGATAAGCGAGGGCAATGAGCAGTTCTTC. Amino acids: CASSQDRGISEGNEQFF.

The chain is built from TRBV18 and TRBJ1-2; 8 bases are a match to TRBD1. V dropped 5 bases and J dropped 8; count of bases not matched to a gene: 7. Germline V gene data show CDR1 as KGHSH and CDR2 as LQKENI. The CDR3 has 13 amino acids. The CDR3 nucleotides read TGTGCCAGCTCAACTGGGACAGGTCAGGGCTACACCTTC. The encoded protein is CASSTGTGQGYTF.

The chain employs TRBV5-1 and TRBJ1-2, with 10 bases that match TRBD1. Per the germline V gene, CDR1 is SGHRS and CDR2 is YFSETQ. This CDR3 is built from 13 residues. V shed 4 bases and J 5 bases; nucleotides not matched to a gene: 2. CDR3 in amino acids: CASSAGQGYGYTF. The CDR3 nucleotides read TGCGCCAGCAGCGCGGGACAGGGGTATGGCTACACCTTC.

The gene calls are TRBV27 and TRBJ1-2, with TRBD1 as a possible D gene (6 bases). This CDR3 has 13 residues. Germline V gives CDR1 MNHEY, CDR2 SMNVEV (reference sequence). Trimming shortened V by 6 bases and J by 7 bases, and 15 bases separated the two germline ends. CDR3 DNA sequence: TGTGCCAGCAGACTCGGACAGCAAGGTGGCTACACCTTC. This codes for CASRLGQQGGYTF.

The chain combines TRBV24-1 with TRBJ2-1; 9 bases are shared with TRBD1. CDR1 and CDR2 (germline): KGHDR, SFDVKD. The CDR3 consists of 16 residues. J lost 0 bases, V lost 9 bases, and 8 bases had no gene match. The DNA for the CDR3 is TGTGCCACCCGCTCGACAGGGGGTGTCTCCTACAATGAGCAGTTCTTC. This codes for CATRSTGGVSYNEQFF.

The chain combines TRBV18 with TRBJ2-7, with D tentatively TRBD2 (5 bases). In germline, CDR1 is KGHSH, CDR2 LQKENI. This CDR3 is built from 15 residues. Trimming removed 6 bases from V and 2 bases from J, with 17 bases in between. The DNA of the CDR3 is TGTGCCAGCTCGCCCGGCAGGAGGTGGACCTACGAGCAGTACTTC. Its translation is CASSPGRRWTYEQYF. Together with reference TRBV18 and TRBJ2-7, the CDR3 gives the full variable domain: NAGVMQNPRHLVRRRGQEARLRCSPMKGHSHVYWYRQLPEEGLKFMVYLQKENIIDESGMPKERFSAEFPKEGPSILRIQQVVRGDSAAYFCASSPGRRWTYEQYFGPGTRLTVT.

V is TRBV12-3 or TRBV12-4 and J is TRBJ2-7; D not resolved. The V and J ends lost 6 bases and 0 bases respectively, with 6 bases between them. CDR3 size: 12 residues. Here the CDR3 DNA reads TGTGCCAGCAGCACCAGCTCCTACGAGCAGTACTTC. It translates to CASSTSSYEQYF.

CDR3 protein: CASSLSATGGTYEQYF. Here the CDR3 DNA reads TGTGCCAGCAGTTTATCAGCGACAGGGGGCACCTACGAGCAGTACTTC. This chain uses TRBV28 with TRBJ2-7; 10 bases line up with TRBD1. CDR1 is MDHEN, CDR2 SYDVKM, per germline. This CDR3 spans 16 amino acids. J was trimmed by 2 bases and V by 1 base; bases with no gene match: 5.

The rearrangement links TRBV7-9 to TRBJ2-7; 7 bases are a match to TRBD1. V dropped 5 bases and J dropped 4; count of bases not matched to a gene: 17. The V gene's germline CDR1 is SEHNR and CDR2 FQNEAQ (reference sequence). This CDR3 contains 17 residues. CDR3 protein: CASSPTSRQGILYEQYF. The CDR3 nucleotides read TGTGCCAGCAGCCCAACTTCTCGACAGGGCATCCTTTACGAGCAGTACTTC.